This TCR beta chain was retrieved from a study of T cell responses to AZD1222 COVID-19 vaccine. Study observations and caveats: Spike-specific TCRs gained breadth and depth after people received two AZD1222 doses. Recipients of AZD1222 seropositive at baseline numbered only five or six. CD4 TCRs associated with vaccination spanned spike, dominating at 160-218 and 743-854. Repertoire sampling happened only post peak T cell response.

The trim removed 4 bases at V and 7 bases at J, leaving 5 bases unmatched. CDR1 SGDLS and CDR2 YYNGEE come from the germline V gene. The CDR3 has 14 amino acids. Profiling relied on immunoSEQ multiplex PCR, and the TCRdb table lists in-frame clones only, not all of them. The sample lists 100,000 to 150,000 clones; 88% were seen once. About this clone: Its specificity is not known.

The chain employs TRBV9 and TRBJ2-2, with 9 bases that match TRBD1. Source: peripheral blood, taken on day 0 of AZD1222 vaccination. The sequence was obtained from an adult in good health. This CDR3 reads CASSRGQGIGELFF. CDR3 DNA: TGTGCCAGCAGCCGTGGACAGGGGATCGGGGAGCTGTTTTTT.